One sample yielded the 31 T cell receptor beta chains listed below, sequenced in a study of early T cells in non-severe SARS-CoV-2 infection. TCRdb fed the 5' RACE reads into MiXCR, producing one record per CDR3 protein. Seen here are around 82,000 distinct CDR3 sequences, about an eighth observed once, and the top ten hold about 3.5%. Material for sequencing was whole blood. The receptors were sampled from an adult who was a healthcare worker with PCR-confirmed SARS-CoV-2 infection or an uninfected control (not recorded which).

The V gene is TRBV28, the J gene TRBJ1-2; TRBD1 might be the D (5 bases). Germline CDR1 is MDHEN and CDR2 is SYDVKM. With 2 bases removed from V and 5 bases from J, the gap between germline ends came to 18 bases. This CDR3 comprises 16 residues. CDR3 in amino acids: CASSLGGSQLYYGYTF. The DNA of the CDR3 is TGTGCCAGCAGTTTAGGGGGATCTCAACTTTATTATGGCTACACCTTC.

CDR3 in amino acids: CASSPDRGSYNEQFF. The CDR3 DNA follows: TGTGCCAGCAGCCCAGACAGGGGGTCCTACAATGAGCAGTTCTTC. The rearrangement joins TRBV7-2 to TRBJ2-1; 9 nucleotides agree with TRBD1. Per the germline V gene, CDR1 is SGHTA and CDR2 is FQGNSA. The CDR3 sequence is 15 residues long. Germline trimming cut 5 bases from V and 1 base from J; bases unmatched to any gene: 3.

The rearrangement joins TRBV20-1 to TRBJ1-1; D gene unclear. CDR3 length: 15 amino acids. The V gene lost 1 base and the J gene lost 0 bases, with 12 bases spanning the gap. From germline, CDR1 is DFQATT and CDR2 SNEGSKA (reference sequence). DNA of the CDR3: TGCAGTGCTAGAGCCTTAGGTCGCTTGAACACTGAAGCTTTCTTT. As protein: CSARALGRLNTEAFF.

A few counts support this clonotype. The chain carries TRBV12-5 and TRBJ2-5, with no clear D. Germline-derived CDR1 and CDR2 are LGHNT and FRNRAP. V was shortened by 7 bases and J by 1 base, with 16 bases between the two germline ends. There are 15 residues in the CDR3. The CDR3 nucleotides are TGTGCTAGTGCTTCCTCCTCCCTTTCCCAAGAGACCCAGTACTTC. Protein sequence: CASASSSLSQETQYF.

This clonotype was detected many times. J is TRBJ2-3 and V is TRBV20-1; 9 bases are shared with TRBD1. J gave up 7 bases and V 5 bases, and 4 bases lay outside the gene matches. Germline CDR1 is DFQATT and CDR2 is SNEGSKA (reference sequence). The CDR3 extends over 12 amino acids. This chain's CDR3 is CSAGGQGNTQYF. The CDR3 DNA reads as TGCAGTGCTGGGGGACAGGGCAATACGCAGTATTTT.

This clonotype occurred many times. The chain combines TRBV7-9 with TRBJ1-1; unclear D gene. This CDR3 region has 13 residues. Germline V gives CDR1 SEHNR, CDR2 FQNEAQ (reference sequence). Trimming pared 0 bases from V and 1 base from J, leaving 3 bases between. CDR3: CASSLAGNTEAFF. The DNA of the CDR3 is TGTGCCAGCAGCTTAGCAGGGAACACTGAAGCTTTCTTT. The full variable domain, its missing parts supplied by reference TRBV7-9 and TRBJ1-1, is DTGVSQNPRHKITKRGQNVTFRCDPISEHNRLYWYRQTLGQGPEFLTYFQNEAQLEKSRLLSDRFSAERPKGSFSTLEIQRTEQGDSAMYLCASSLAGNTEAFFGQGTRLTVV.

This chain links TRBV27 with TRBJ1-1; TRBD1 matches 8 bases. Germline V lookup: CDR1 MNHEY, CDR2 SMNVEV (reference sequence). The CDR3 is 13 amino acids. The V segment lost 7 bases and the J segment 11 bases; nucleotides outside the gene matches: 12. CDR3 nucleotide sequence: TGTGCCAGCACCCCTTTCGGACAGGGCGTCGCTTTCTTT. Translation: CASTPFGQGVAFF.

In this sample, this clonotype turned up a few times. The chain has TRBV7-3 and TRBJ2-3; possible D gene TRBD2, 6 bases. The CDR3 is 16 amino acids. Between the trimmed V and J ends, which lost 1 base and 4 bases, there was a span of 15 bases. Germline loops: CDR1 SGHTA, CDR2 FQGTGA. CDR3 DNA: TGTGCCAGCAGCTTAAGAGGCTTCGGGAGCCCAGATACGCAGTATTTT. This codes for CASSLRGFGSPDTQYF.

The gene calls are TRBV13 and TRBJ2-1; no clear D gene. V lost 5 bases and J lost 12, with 14 bases in between. The CDR3 loop spans 12 amino acids. CDR1 PRHDT and CDR2 FYEKMQ come from the germline V gene (reference sequence). This CDR3 is CASSPGRSGQFF. The CDR3 DNA sequence: TGTGCCAGCAGCCCCGGGCGGTCGGGGCAGTTCTTC.

The sample holds many counts of this clonotype. V gene TRBV5-1 combines with J gene TRBJ2-6; D unclear. The germline V gene has CDR1 SGHRS and CDR2 YFSETQ. The length of the CDR3 is 15 residues. Deletions cut 0 bases from V and 8 bases from J, with 12 bases between. CDR3 loop: CASSLEPEVSNVLTF. CDR3 bases: TGCGCCAGCAGCTTGGAGCCAGAAGTGTCCAACGTCCTGACTTTC.

In this sample, this clonotype turned up a few times. J is TRBJ2-1 and V is TRBV15; no firm D call. The ends were cut back, 2 bases at V and 9 bases at J, with 14 bases in the middle. Germline loops: CDR1 LNHNV, CDR2 YYDKDF (reference sequence). The CDR3 length is 14 residues. Here the CDR3 DNA reads TGTGCCACCAGCAGAATCGCTAGTTCAGTTGAGCAGTTCTTC. Encoded protein: CATSRIASSVEQFF.

The table lists this clonotype with a few counts. The genes are TRBV7-3 and TRBJ2-2; the D is unclear. V was shortened by 5 bases and J by 5 bases, with 12 bases between the two germline ends. Germline CDR1 reads SGHTA; CDR2 reads FQGTGA. The CDR3 sequence is 14 residues long. CDR3 nucleotide sequence: TGTGCCAGCAGCCCCTGGGCTGGGACCGGGGAGCTGTTTTTT. This gives the protein CASSPWAGTGELFF.

This chain joins TRBV29-1 and TRBJ2-3; 9 bases are a match to TRBD2. The CDR3 is 13 residues long. Trimming cost V 4 bases and J 5 bases; bases outside gene matches: 4. Germline CDR1 and CDR2: SQVTM and ANQGSEA. The CDR3 DNA reads TGCAGCGTTGGCGGGAGGGCCCAAGATACGCAGTATTTT. This sequence encodes CSVGGRAQDTQYF.

This clonotype was detected many times. The V and J genes are TRBV5-4 and TRBJ2-2; 8 positions match TRBD1. The CDR3 sequence is 14 residues long. V lost 5 bases to trimming and J lost 5 bases; unmatched junction nucleotides: 5. Germline values: CDR1 SGHNT, CDR2 YYREEE (reference sequence). CDR3 sequence (DNA): TGTGCCAGCAGTTATTACAGGGGGACCGGGGAGCTGTTTTTT. Its translation is CASSYYRGTGELFF.

Ten or more counts support this clonotype. V gene TRBV24-1 combines with J gene TRBJ2-1; possible D gene TRBD1, 7 bases. V was pared by 3 bases and J by 0 bases, with 14 bases between. The CDR3 has 17 amino acids. The germline V gene has CDR1 KGHDR and CDR2 SFDVKD. The CDR3 loop reads CATSDNGGQSSYNEQFF. In DNA, the CDR3 is TGTGCCACCAGTGATAACGGGGGACAGAGCTCCTACAATGAGCAGTTCTTC.

This clonotype was found a few times. V gene TRBV7-2 combines with J gene TRBJ1-1, with D unresolved. The V end lost 2 bases, the J end lost 4 bases, and 11 bases lay between the germline ends. The CDR3 spans 14 residues. Germline CDR1 reads SGHTA; CDR2 reads FQGNSA. DNA of the CDR3: TGTGCCAGCAGCTTATATGGCTTGGGCACTGAAGCTTTCTTT. This encodes CASSLYGLGTEAFF. Together with reference TRBV7-2 and TRBJ1-1, the CDR3 gives the full variable domain: GAGVSQSPSNKVTEKGKDVELRCDPISGHTALYWYRQSLGQGLEFLIYFQGNSAPDKSGLPSDRFSAERTGGSVSTLTIQRTQQEDSAVYLCASSLYGLGTEAFFGQGTRLTVV.

This clonotype was seen more than once but under ten times. The V call is TRBV6-2 or TRBV6-3, the J call TRBJ2-1, with 15 bases identical to TRBD2. CDR1 is MNHEY and CDR2 is SVGEGT in the germline V gene. This CDR3 is built from 17 residues. Losses at the gene ends were 4 bases for V and 5 bases for J; bases not matched to a gene: 6. DNA for the CDR3: TGTGCCAGCAGTTCCCTACGGACTAGCGGGAGGGACAATGAGCAGTTCTTC. It yields the protein CASSSLRTSGRDNEQFF.

Only a few counts were recorded for this clonotype. The chain uses TRBV7-7 and TRBJ2-5; 10 bases align to TRBD2. This CDR3 has 15 residues. CDR1 SSHAT and CDR2 FNYEAQ come from the germline V gene (reference sequence). V shed 5 bases, J shed 2 bases, and the junction held 5 bases outside the gene matches. CDR3 sequence (DNA): TGTGCCAGCAGCCCATCACTAGCGGGACAAGAGACCCAGTACTTC. This translates into CASSPSLAGQETQYF.

As for this clonotype: Relative to the germline gene, one junction end is altered; a read error may explain this. V gene TRBV29-1 combines with J gene TRBJ1-1; D is ambiguous. The germline CDR1 and CDR2 sequences are SQVTM and ANQGSEA. The CDR3 spans 12 residues. Written as DNA, the CDR3 is TGCAGCGTTGATAAAGGACCCCCGAAAAGGCTCTTT. Its protein is CSVDKGPPKRLF.

The count of this clonotype is one. A read error may be the cause here, since a much bigger clone is one base away. This chain joins TRBV20-1 and TRBJ2-1, with D possibly matching TRBD2 (6 bases). CDR1 is DFQATT, CDR2 SNEGSKA, per germline (reference sequence). The CDR3 contains 14 residues. CDR3 sequence: CSVRDPQRAGEQFF. The CDR3 region has the DNA TGCAGTGTTAGAGACCCCCAGAGGGCGGGGGAGCAGTTCTTC.

In this sample, this clonotype turned up many times. This rearrangement joins TRBV6-6 to TRBJ2-3; TRBD2 matches at 13 bases. This CDR3 is built from 17 residues. CDR1 is MNHNY and CDR2 is SVGAGI in the germline V gene (reference sequence). Trimming cost V 0 bases and J 6 bases; bases outside gene matches: 6. CDR3 residues: CASSYSGLAGVFDTQYF. DNA of the CDR3: TGTGCCAGCAGTTACTCCGGACTAGCGGGAGTATTCGATACGCAGTATTTT.

V usage is TRBV7-6 and J usage is TRBJ2-2, with 11 bases aligning to TRBD1. V lost 5 bases and J lost 6; bases outside the gene matches: 5. The V gene's germline CDR1 is SGHVS and CDR2 FNYEAQ. CDR3 length equals 15 residues. In nucleotides, the CDR3 is TGTGCCAGCAGCGGGCAGGGACAGGGGGCCGGGGAGCTGTTTTTT. Residues: CASSGQGQGAGELFF.

The chain links TRBV2 to TRBJ1-1; D is uncertain. There are 12 residues in the CDR3. Trimming stripped 4 bases from V and 2 bases from J, with 5 bases between. Per germline, CDR1 SNHLY and CDR2 FYNNEI. Here the CDR3 reads CASSVANTEAFF. The DNA of the CDR3 is TGTGCCAGCAGTGTGGCAAACACTGAAGCTTTCTTT.

Relative to its sample, this clonotype is medium-sized. J is TRBJ2-1 and V is TRBV6-4, with 11 bases identical to TRBD2. Germline V gene data show CDR1 as MRHNA and CDR2 as SNTAGT. The CDR3 loop spans 15 amino acids. V lost 5 bases to trimming and J lost 5 bases; unmatched junction nucleotides: 5. DNA of the CDR3: TGTGCCAGCAGTTCGTTAGCGGGGGGGAACAATGAGCAGTTCTTC. Translation: CASSSLAGGNNEQFF.

In this sample, this clonotype turned up a few times. The chain has TRBV6-2 or TRBV6-3 and TRBJ2-7; 7 nucleotides match TRBD2. The CDR3 contains 14 residues. Germline CDR1 MNHEY, CDR2 SVGEGT. The trim removed 2 bases at V and 2 bases at J, leaving 3 bases unmatched. The CDR3 protein is CASSYTAGPYEQYF. The CDR3 region has the DNA TGTGCCAGCAGTTACACAGCGGGACCCTACGAGCAGTACTTC.

The chain links TRBV9 to TRBJ2-5; weak D call: TRBD1 (5 bases). The germline gives CDR1 SGDLS, CDR2 YYNGEE. Deletions cut 4 bases from V and 5 bases from J, with 15 bases between. The CDR3 totals 14 residues. CDR3 protein: CASSPDQGPETQYF. CDR3 nucleotide sequence: TGTGCCAGCAGCCCCGACCAGGGTCCGGAGACCCAGTACTTC.

The chain employs TRBV7-6 and TRBJ2-1; D not certain. The CDR3 extends over 13 amino acids. With 1 base removed from V and 8 bases from J, the gap between germline ends came to 9 bases. The germline V gene encodes CDR1 SGHVS and CDR2 FNYEAQ. For the CDR3, the DNA is TGTGCCAGCAGCTTAGGCACCCCGGATGAGCAGTTCTTC. The encoded protein is CASSLGTPDEQFF.

This clonotype has at least ten counts. The V call is TRBV5-1, the J call TRBJ2-1; perhaps D is TRBD1 or TRBD2 (5 bases each). This CDR3 has 17 amino acids. V lost 3 bases to trimming and J lost 6 bases, with 22 bases between them. The germline V gene encodes CDR1 SGHRS and CDR2 YFSETQ. CDR3 nucleotide sequence: TGCGCCAGCAGCTACTTGCCGGGATCGTATGGGGGCAATGAGCAGTTCTTC. It translates to CASSYLPGSYGGNEQFF. The whole variable domain, filled in from reference TRBV5-1 and TRBJ2-1, reads KAGVTQTPRYLIKTRGQQVTLSCSPISGHRSVSWYQQTPGQGLQFLFEYFSETQRNKGNFPGRFSGRQFSNSRSEMNVSTLELGDSALYLCASSYLPGSYGGNEQFFGPGTRLTVL.

The CDR3 DNA reads as TGTGCCAGCAGTGAAGACGCGAGAGCCAAAAACATTCAGTACTTC. It yields the protein CASSEDARAKNIQYF. This chain links TRBV2 with TRBJ2-4; D unresolved. The V gene's germline CDR1 is SNHLY and CDR2 FYNNEI. This CDR3 has 15 residues. Trimming took 1 base from V and 0 from J, leaving 7 bases between them.

Here the CDR3 reads CASSPRLAGVMGEQYF. In nucleotides, the CDR3 is TGTGCCAGCAGCCCTAGACTAGCGGGAGTAATGGGTGAGCAGTACTTC. The chain carries TRBV9 and TRBJ2-7, with TRBD2 identical over 12 bases. This CDR3 has 16 residues. The V gene end was trimmed by 4 bases and the J gene end by 7 bases; junction bases not matched to a gene: 12. Germline V gives CDR1 SGDLS, CDR2 YYNGEE.

Many counts were recorded for this clonotype. This sequence joins TRBV30 and TRBJ2-2; 7 nucleotides agree with TRBD2. V was clipped by 0 bases and J by 7 bases; unmatched bases: 2. CDR3 length: 13 residues. The germline gives CDR1 GTSNPN, CDR2 SVGIG (reference sequence). The CDR3 region has the DNA TGTGCCTGGAGTGTGGTAGCGGGCGGGGAGCTGTTTTTT. Translating it yields CAWSVVAGGELFF. The entire variable domain, with the rest obtained from reference TRBV30 and TRBJ2-2, is as follows: SQTIHQWPATLVQPVGSPLSLECTVEGTSNPNLYWYRQAAGRGLQLLFYSVGIGQISSEVPQNLSASRPQDRQFILSSKKLLLSDSGFYLCAWSVVAGGELFFGEGSRLTVL.